This T cell receptor (beta chain) was identified during a study of OX40 agonist ivuxolimab in advanced cancers. Regarding the study in general: The costimulatory receptor OX40 (CD134) was targeted by ivuxolimab, a fully human IgG2 agonistic monoclonal antibody. Intravenous ivuxolimab was administered to patients every 2 weeks at six dose levels: 0.01, 0.1, 0.3, 1.5, 3 and 10 mg/kg. Of the approximately 54 dose-escalation patients, hepatocellular carcinoma was present in about 19, melanoma in roughly 15, renal cell carcinoma in 9 and head and neck cancer in 9. In the dose-escalation cohort, 82.7% of patients were male, and the mean age was approximately 60 years, with a range of about 23 to 80. Prior anti-PD-1, anti-PD-L1 or anti-CTLA-4 therapy was permitted, and approximately 40% of dose-escalation patients had received checkpoint inhibitors. Partial responses were achieved by three dose-escalation patients, of whom one had hepatocellular carcinoma and two had cutaneous melanoma. The purpose of peripheral TCRbeta sequencing was to test whether ivuxolimab changed TCR sequence diversity and led to clonal T-cell expansion. The paper reports the monotherapy dose-escalation portion (N of about 47 patients) of the phase I ivuxolimab trial.

Patients with a history of autoimmune disease or receiving systemic immunosuppression were excluded from the trial. Peripheral blood for TCR sequencing was collected from all dose cohorts at baseline, on cycle 4 day 1, and on cycle 7 day 1. The samples were drawn from a first-in-human, open-label, multicenter phase I dose-escalation trial of ivuxolimab. Adults with locally advanced or metastatic head and neck squamous cell, hepatocellular, melanoma or renal cell carcinoma were enrolled in the trial. Before TCR sequencing, CD4+ T cells and CD8+ T cells were sorted from peripheral blood as separate populations. Broader findings and caveats from the paper: After ivuxolimab, expanded clones were on average more numerous among CD8+ T cells than among CD4+ T cells. The antigen specificity of the clonally expanded peripheral T cells was not determined. Clonal expansion of both CD4+ and CD8+ blood T cells was observed from baseline to week 6 at doses 0.1 to 3.0 mg/kg. Low levels of normalized T-cell clonal expansion were also seen in some patients who did not respond. In the 0.1-3.0 mg/kg groups, partial responders were among the patients with the lowest normalized peripheral clonal expansion, particularly in CD8+ T cells.

Genomic DNA was extracted from sorted cells for sequencing of the TCRbeta CDR3 region. TCRbeta CDR3 regions were sequenced using the immunoSEQ Assay. Not all clones reach the TCRdb copy of this immuneACCESS table, which keeps in-frame sequences only. Checked studies attribute under half of the gap to unresolved V genes and leave the rest unexplained. Within this sample are about 94,000 clones, with roughly 84% of them counted one time only. The top ten clonotypes cover about 0.29% of the sample. Comment on this clone: Its antigen has not been determined. Nothing much larger sits one base from this clone, and base qualities are not available.

Here the sequenced sample was CD4+ or CD8+ T cells sorted from blood, taken in a trial of the OX40 agonist ivuxolimab. The clonotype comes from an adult with an advanced solid tumor such as melanoma, head and neck, liver or kidney cancer.

This receptor has the CDR3 CASSPGYAQHF. The bases are TGTGCCAGCAGTCCCGGTTATGCCCAGCATTTT. The chain is encoded by TRBV6-6 joined to TRBJ1-5, with no confidently assigned D gene. CDR1 and CDR2, per the germline V gene (reference sequence), are MNHNY and SVGAGI. The CDR3 spans 11 residues, from the cysteine through the phenylalanine. The read is trimmed to its CDR3 DNA, 33 bases read in frame from base 1. V is reduced by 5 bases and J by 11 bases, leaving a spacing of 10 bases between them.